A selection of T cell receptor beta chains follows, all from one sample in a study of T-cell memory formation after mild COVID-19. TCRdb itself ran the 5' RACE reads through MiXCR, one entry per CDR3 protein. The table lists 250,000 to 300,000 distinct CDR3 sequences, under 20% of them singletons. Sequencing was carried out using PBMCs or a T cell subset sorted from them (not recorded which). These receptors were taken from a man younger than 35 who had mild COVID-19 (a few samples of this study predate the infection). Cell type and time point are not known. Both conserved end residues are trimmed from each CDR3. The order of the fields is CDR3 length, J gene, V gene, CDR3 protein.

>15|TRBJ1-4|TRBV6-2/TRBV6-3
ASTPPGQGATNEKLF
>11|TRBJ2-4|TRBV20-1
SAMDSDKNIQY
>11|TRBJ2-3|TRBV20-1
SATLRRTDTQY
>13|TRBJ1-6|TRBV7-9
ASSLTGEVDSPLH
>9|TRBJ1-1|TRBV30
AWRLNTEAF
>11|TRBJ2-3|TRBV9
ASSAQVSDTQY
>9|TRBJ2-2|TRBV15
ATSNPGELF
>13|TRBJ2-5|TRBV4-3
ASATKVGGWETQY
>11|TRBJ2-5|TRBV20-1
SASGRGLETQY
>12|TRBJ2-5|TRBV5-1
ASSLGAQGETQY
>14|TRBJ2-5|TRBV28
ASSFRLSGEQETQY
>12|TRBJ1-1|TRBV9
ASSAGRMNTEAF
>12|TRBJ2-5|TRBV7-9
ASSRTTSAETQY
>13|TRBJ1-1|TRBV5-5
ASSLTYFLNTEAF
>11|TRBJ1-5|TRBV7-2
ASSFYADQPQH
>13|TRBJ2-1|TRBV11-2
ASSSPMGRYNEQF
>13|TRBJ1-5|TRBV6-6
ASSYAGRFRQPQH
>13|TRBJ2-1|TRBV20-1
SARAWRGGYNEQF
>12|TRBJ2-5|TRBV10-3
ASGQGATQETQY
>12|TRBJ2-3|TRBV11-2
ASSDRGFTDTQY
>11|TRBJ2-3|TRBV18
ASSPSSTDTQY
>12|TRBJ2-3|TRBV29-1
SGNPGGPTDTQY
>10|TRBJ2-3|TRBV20-1
SPGLGTDTQY
>14|TRBJ2-2|TRBV7-6
ASSPTAAVNTGELF
>12|TRBJ2-7|TRBV7-2
ASSTHRTSSEQY
>11|TRBJ2-7|TRBV29-1
SVEWQGAYEQY
>11|TRBJ1-2|TRBV19
ASSIDGGPGYT
>11|TRBJ2-5|TRBV20-1
SGASGGVETQY
>10|TRBJ2-2|TRBV6-1
ASSALWVGLF
>12|TRBJ2-7|TRBV7-2
ASSLDAGGYEQY
>11|TRBJ2-5|TRBV12-3/TRBV12-4
ASSETQRGTQY
>13|TRBJ2-1|TRBV9
ASSGTSGGASEQF
>13|TRBJ1-1|TRBV6-5
ASSRRSVGNTEAF
>12|TRBJ1-2|TRBV18
ASSPRTGGYGYT
>13|TRBJ1-1|TRBV7-6
ASSSPVGGDTEAF
>15|TRBJ2-2|TRBV5-1
ASSFPSGGRGTGELF
>15|TRBJ1-2|TRBV28
ASSFSPSLPGDYGYT
>11|TRBJ2-1|TRBV9
ASSVPRGNEQF
>12|TRBJ2-7|TRBV4-2
ASSQAASGYEQY
>15|TRBJ2-2|TRBV28
ASSPIMATGNTGELF
>16|TRBJ2-3|TRBV5-1
ASSLGPGAGEEGDTQY
>10|TRBJ2-5|TRBV29-1
SVELQFRTQY
>12|TRBJ1-4|TRBV7-2
ASSDDRALEKLF
>13|TRBJ2-1|TRBV7-2
ASSLSGGLGNEQF
>13|TRBJ2-7|TRBV6-5
ASSPRGTGGIEQY
>10|TRBJ2-3|TRBV7-9
ASSSDQDTQY
>14|TRBJ2-3|TRBV6-2/TRBV6-3
ASTNGRQGATDTQY
>11|TRBJ1-1|TRBV11-1
ASSLRTNTEAF
>13|TRBJ2-7|TRBV4-2
ASSQERQGASEQY
>11|TRBJ2-5|TRBV2
ASSGRDRMTQY